This T cell receptor (beta chain) was sequenced during a study of T cell repertoires in cytomegalovirus infection. About the research overall: Public TCR beta signatures were indicative of both CMV infection and a matching HLA type. Study-level findings and limits: There were carriers of CMV plus the relevant HLA, and cumulative public TCR beta family frequency identified them. HLA-C-restricted CMV clonotypes gave the most frequent clonotype in two of eight donors.

Of note for this clonotype: Its antigen is not identified.

The CDR3 spans 16 residues. The V gene's germline CDR1 is MGHRA and CDR2 YSYEKL. With 5 bases clipped from V and 7 bases from J, the junction kept 11 bases outside the gene matches. TCRdb reprocessed the reads with MiXCR, giving one entry per CDR3 protein. The table includes roughly 860,000 distinct CDR3 sequences, 32% detected once. The chain recombines TRBV4-1 with TRBJ1-6, with 7 bases fitting TRBD1. The TCR sequence derives from a human donor in good health (CMV status not recorded). Some clones in this sample may be carry-over from other donors' samples. This material consisted of cultured CD8+ T cells from PBMCs, taken from culture after CMV antigen stimulation. For the CDR3, the DNA is TGCGCCAGCAGCTTTATCGGTCGGACAGGCAATTCACCCCTCCACTTT. It encodes CASSFIGRTGNSPLHF.